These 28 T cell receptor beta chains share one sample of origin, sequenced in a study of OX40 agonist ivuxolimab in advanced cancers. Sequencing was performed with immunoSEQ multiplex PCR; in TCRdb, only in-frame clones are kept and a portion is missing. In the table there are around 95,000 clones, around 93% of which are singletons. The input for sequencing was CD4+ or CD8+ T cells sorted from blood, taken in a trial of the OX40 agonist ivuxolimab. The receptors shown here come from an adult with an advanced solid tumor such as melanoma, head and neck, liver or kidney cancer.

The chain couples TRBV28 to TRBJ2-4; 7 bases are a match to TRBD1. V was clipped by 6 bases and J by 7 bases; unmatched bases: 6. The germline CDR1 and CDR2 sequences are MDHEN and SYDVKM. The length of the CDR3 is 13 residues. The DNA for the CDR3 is TGTGCCAGCAGGGCAGGGGGACGTAACATTCAGTACTTC. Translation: CASRAGGRNIQYF.

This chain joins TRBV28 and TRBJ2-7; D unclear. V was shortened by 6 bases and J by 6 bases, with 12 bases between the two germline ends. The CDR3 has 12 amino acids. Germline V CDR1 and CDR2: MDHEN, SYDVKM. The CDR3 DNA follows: TGTGCCAGCAGCCCCAATATAGGCGAGCAGTACTTC. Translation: CASSPNIGEQYF. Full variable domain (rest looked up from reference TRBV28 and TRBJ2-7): DVKVTQSSRYLVKRTGEKVFLECVQDMDHENMFWYRQDPGLGLRLIYFSYDVKMKEKGDIPEGYSVSREKKERFSLILESASTNQTSMYLCASSPNIGEQYFGPGTRLTVT.

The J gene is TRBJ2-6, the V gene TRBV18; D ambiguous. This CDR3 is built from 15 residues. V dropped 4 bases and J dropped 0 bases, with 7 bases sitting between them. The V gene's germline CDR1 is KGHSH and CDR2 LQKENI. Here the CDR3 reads CASSQASSGANVLTF. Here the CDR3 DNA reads TGTGCCAGCTCACAGGCAAGCTCTGGGGCCAACGTCCTGACTTTC.

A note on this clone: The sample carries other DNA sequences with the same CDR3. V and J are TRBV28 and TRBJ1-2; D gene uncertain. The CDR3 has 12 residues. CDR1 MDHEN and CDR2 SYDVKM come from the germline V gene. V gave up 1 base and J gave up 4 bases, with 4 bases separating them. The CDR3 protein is CASSLSSYGYTF. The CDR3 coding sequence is TGTGCCAGCAGTTTATCCAGCTATGGCTACACCTTC.

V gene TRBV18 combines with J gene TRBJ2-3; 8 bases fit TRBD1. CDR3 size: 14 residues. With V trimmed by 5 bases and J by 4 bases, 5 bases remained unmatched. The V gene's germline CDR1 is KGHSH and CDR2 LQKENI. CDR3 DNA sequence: TGTGCCAGCTCAACGACAGGGGAGGCAGATACGCAGTATTTT. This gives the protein CASSTTGEADTQYF. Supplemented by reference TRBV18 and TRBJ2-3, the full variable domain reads NAGVMQNPRHLVRRRGQEARLRCSPMKGHSHVYWYRQLPEEGLKFMVYLQKENIIDESGMPKERFSAEFPKEGPSILRIQQVVRGDSAAYFCASSTTGEADTQYFGPGTRLTVL.

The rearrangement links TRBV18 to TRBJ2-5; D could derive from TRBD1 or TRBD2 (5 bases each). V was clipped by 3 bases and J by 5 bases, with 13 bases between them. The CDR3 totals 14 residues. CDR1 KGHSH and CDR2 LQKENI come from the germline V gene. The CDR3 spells CASSPGTPQETQYF. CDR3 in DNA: TGTGCCAGCTCACCCGGGACCCCGCAGGAGACCCAGTACTTC.

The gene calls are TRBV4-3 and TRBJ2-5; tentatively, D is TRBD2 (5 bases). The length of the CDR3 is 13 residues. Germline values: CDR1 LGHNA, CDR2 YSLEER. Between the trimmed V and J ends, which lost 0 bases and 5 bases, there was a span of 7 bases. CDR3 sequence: CASSQDQRETQYF. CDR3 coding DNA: TGCGCCAGCAGCCAAGATCAGCGGGAGACCCAGTACTTC.

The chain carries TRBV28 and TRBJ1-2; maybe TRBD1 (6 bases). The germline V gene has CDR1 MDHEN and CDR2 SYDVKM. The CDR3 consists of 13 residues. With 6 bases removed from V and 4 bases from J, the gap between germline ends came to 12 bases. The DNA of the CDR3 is TGTGCCAGCAGCCCAGGACAGTTCTATGGCTACACCTTC. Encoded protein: CASSPGQFYGYTF.

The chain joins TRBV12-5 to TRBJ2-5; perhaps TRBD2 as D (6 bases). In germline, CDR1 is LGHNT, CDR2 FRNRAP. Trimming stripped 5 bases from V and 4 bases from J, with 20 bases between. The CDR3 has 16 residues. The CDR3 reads CASGNLSGRGLETQYF. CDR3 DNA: TGTGCTAGTGGTAACCTTAGCGGTCGGGGTCTAGAGACCCAGTACTTC.

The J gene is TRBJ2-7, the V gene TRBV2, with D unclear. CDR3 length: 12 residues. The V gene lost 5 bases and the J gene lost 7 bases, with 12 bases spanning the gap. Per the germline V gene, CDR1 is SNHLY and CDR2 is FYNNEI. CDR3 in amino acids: CASSRTDLEQYF. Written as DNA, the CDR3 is TGTGCCAGCAGTCGCACGGACCTTGAGCAGTACTTC.

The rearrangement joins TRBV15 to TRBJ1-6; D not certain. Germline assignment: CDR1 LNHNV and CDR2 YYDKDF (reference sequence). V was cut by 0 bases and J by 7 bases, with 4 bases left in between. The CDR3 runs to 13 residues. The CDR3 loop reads CATSRDPNSPLHF. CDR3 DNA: TGTGCCACCAGCAGAGATCCAAATTCACCCCTCCACTTT.

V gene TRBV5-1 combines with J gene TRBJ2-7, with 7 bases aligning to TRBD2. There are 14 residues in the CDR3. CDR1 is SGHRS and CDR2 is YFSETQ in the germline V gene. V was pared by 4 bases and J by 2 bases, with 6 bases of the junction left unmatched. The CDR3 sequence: CASSPERDTYEQYF. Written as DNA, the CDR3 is TGCGCCAGCAGCCCCGAGCGGGATACCTACGAGCAGTACTTC.

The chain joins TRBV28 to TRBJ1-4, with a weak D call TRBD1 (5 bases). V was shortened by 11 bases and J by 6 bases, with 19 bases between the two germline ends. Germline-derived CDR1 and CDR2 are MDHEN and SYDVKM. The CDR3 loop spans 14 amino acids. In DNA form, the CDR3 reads TGTGCCGCGGGTTCGGGGGGGTCGGATGAAAAACTGTTTTTT. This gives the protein CAAGSGGSDEKLFF.

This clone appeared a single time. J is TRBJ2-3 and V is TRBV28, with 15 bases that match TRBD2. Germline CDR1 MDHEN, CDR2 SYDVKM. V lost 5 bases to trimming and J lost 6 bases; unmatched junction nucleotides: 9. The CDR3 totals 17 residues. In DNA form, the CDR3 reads TGTGCCAGCAGTCCCCCGGGGACTAGCGGGAGGAGGGATACGCAGTATTTT. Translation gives CASSPPGTSGRRDTQYF.

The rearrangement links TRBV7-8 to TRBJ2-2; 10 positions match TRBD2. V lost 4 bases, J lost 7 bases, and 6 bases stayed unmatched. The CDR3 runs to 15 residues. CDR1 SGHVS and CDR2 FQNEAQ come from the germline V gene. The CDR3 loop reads CASSSLAGASGELFF. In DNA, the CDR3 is TGTGCCAGCAGCTCTCTAGCGGGAGCTAGCGGGGAGCTGTTTTTT.

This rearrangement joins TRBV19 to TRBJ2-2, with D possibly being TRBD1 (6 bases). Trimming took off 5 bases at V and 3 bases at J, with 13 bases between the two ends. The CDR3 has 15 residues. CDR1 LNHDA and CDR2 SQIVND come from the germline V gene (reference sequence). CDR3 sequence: CASSFRGTYTGELFF. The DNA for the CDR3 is TGTGCCAGTAGTTTTAGGGGGACATACACCGGGGAGCTGTTTTTT. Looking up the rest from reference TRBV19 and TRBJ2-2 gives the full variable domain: DGGITQSPKYLFRKEGQNVTLSCEQNLNHDAMYWYRQDPGQGLRLIYYSQIVNDFQKGDIAEGYSVSREKKESFPLTVTSAQKNPTAFYLCASSFRGTYTGELFFGEGSRLTVL.

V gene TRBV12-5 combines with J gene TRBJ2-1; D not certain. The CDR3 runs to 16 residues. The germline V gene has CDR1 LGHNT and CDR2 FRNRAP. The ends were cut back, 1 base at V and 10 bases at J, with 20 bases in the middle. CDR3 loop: CASGLGEAANLGEQFF. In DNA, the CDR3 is TGTGCTAGTGGTTTGGGAGAAGCTGCTAATCTTGGGGAGCAGTTCTTC.

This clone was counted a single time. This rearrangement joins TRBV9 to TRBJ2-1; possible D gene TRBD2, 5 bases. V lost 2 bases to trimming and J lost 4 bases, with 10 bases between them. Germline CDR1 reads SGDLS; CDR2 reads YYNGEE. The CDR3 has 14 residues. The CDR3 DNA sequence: TGTGCCAGCAGCGTCCCCGGGGTTTACAATGAGCAGTTCTTC. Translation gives CASSVPGVYNEQFF.

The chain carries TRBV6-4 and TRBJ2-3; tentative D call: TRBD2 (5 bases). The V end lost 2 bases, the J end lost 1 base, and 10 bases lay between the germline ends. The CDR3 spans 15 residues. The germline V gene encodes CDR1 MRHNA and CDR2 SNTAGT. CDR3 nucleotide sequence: TGTGCCAGCAGTGACCCGGGGTCGGGCACAGATACGCAGTATTTT. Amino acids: CASSDPGSGTDTQYF.

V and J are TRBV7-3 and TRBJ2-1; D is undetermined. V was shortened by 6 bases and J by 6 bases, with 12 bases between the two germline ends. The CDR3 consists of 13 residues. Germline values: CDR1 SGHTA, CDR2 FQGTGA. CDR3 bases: TGTGCCAGCAGTCTAGGAACTGCCAATGAGCAGTTCTTC. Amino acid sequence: CASSLGTANEQFF. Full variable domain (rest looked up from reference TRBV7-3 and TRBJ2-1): GAGVSQTPSNKVTEKGKYVELRCDPISGHTALYWYRQSLGQGPEFLIYFQGTGAADDSGLPNDRFFAVRPEGSVSTLKIQRTERGDSAVYLCASSLGTANEQFFGPGTRLTVL.

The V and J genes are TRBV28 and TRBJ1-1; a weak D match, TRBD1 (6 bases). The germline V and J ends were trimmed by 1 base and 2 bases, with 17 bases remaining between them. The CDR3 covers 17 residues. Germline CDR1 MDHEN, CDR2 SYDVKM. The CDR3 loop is CASSLFSRGRFNTEAFF. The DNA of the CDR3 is TGTGCCAGCAGTTTATTTAGCAGGGGCCGATTTAACACTGAAGCTTTCTTT.

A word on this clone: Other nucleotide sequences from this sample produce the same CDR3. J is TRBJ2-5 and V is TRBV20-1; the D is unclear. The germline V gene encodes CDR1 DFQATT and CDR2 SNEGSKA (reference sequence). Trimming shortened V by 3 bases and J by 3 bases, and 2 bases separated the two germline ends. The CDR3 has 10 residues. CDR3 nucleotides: TGCAGTGCTAGGGAAGAGACCCAGTACTTC. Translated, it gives CSAREETQYF.

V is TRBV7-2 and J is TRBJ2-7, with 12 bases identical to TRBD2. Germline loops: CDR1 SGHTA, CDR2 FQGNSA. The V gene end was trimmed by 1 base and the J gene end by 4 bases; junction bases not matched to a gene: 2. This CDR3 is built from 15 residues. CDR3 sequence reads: CASSLGLAGVYEQYF. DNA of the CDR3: TGTGCCAGCAGCTTAGGACTAGCGGGAGTATACGAGCAGTACTTC.

The CDR3 nucleotides are TGTGCCAGCAGCTTGGCAGGGGCGGCCAGTGCTGAAAAACTGTTTTTT. Amino acid sequence: CASSLAGAASAEKLFF. The rearrangement uses TRBV5-5 and TRBJ1-4, with D tentatively TRBD1 (6 bases). In germline, CDR1 is SGHKS, CDR2 YYEKEE (reference sequence). Trimming pared 0 bases from V and 7 bases from J, leaving 16 bases between. The CDR3 consists of 16 residues.

The CDR3 coding sequence is TGTGCCAGCCAAGCACAGGGCCAGCCCCACAATCAGCCCCAGCATTTT. Translating it yields CASQAQGQPHNQPQHF. V usage is TRBV19 and J usage is TRBJ1-5, with D perhaps matching TRBD1 (6 bases). From germline, CDR1 is LNHDA and CDR2 SQIVND (reference sequence). CDR3 size: 16 residues. Trimming took off 9 bases at V and 3 bases at J, with 21 bases between the two ends.

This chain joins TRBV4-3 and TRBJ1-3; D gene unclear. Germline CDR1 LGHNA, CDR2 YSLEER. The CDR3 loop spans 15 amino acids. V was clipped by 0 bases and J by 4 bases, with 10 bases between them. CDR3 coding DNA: TGCGCCAGCAGCCAAGAGGCCCAAAAAGGAAACACCATATATTTT. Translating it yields CASSQEAQKGNTIYF.

The CDR3: CASSPPSANEQFF. CDR3 nucleotides: TGTGCCAGCAGCCCCCCCTCAGCGAATGAGCAGTTCTTC. The J gene is TRBJ2-1, the V gene TRBV7-2; D is unclear. Germline V gene sequence: CDR1 SGHTA, CDR2 FQGNSA. The CDR3 is made up of 13 amino acids. V lost 5 bases and J lost 7, with 12 bases in between.

The DNA of the CDR3 is TGTGCCAGCAGACAGGATGGGGGCTACACCTTC. Translation gives CASRQDGGYTF. The rearrangement links TRBV19 to TRBJ1-2; tentative D call: TRBD1 (6 bases). Germline V gene data show CDR1 as LNHDA and CDR2 as SQIVND (reference sequence). This CDR3 contains 11 residues. Trimming left V 9 bases short and J 8 bases short, with 13 bases between.